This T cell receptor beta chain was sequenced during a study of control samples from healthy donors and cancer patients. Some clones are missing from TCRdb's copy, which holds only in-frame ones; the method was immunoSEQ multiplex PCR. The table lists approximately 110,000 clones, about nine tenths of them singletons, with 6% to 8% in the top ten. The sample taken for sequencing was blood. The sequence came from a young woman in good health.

CDR3 nucleotide sequence: TGTGCCAGCAGTGAATATCGGACTAGCACAGATACGCAGTATTTT. The encoded protein is CASSEYRTSTDTQYF. The genes are TRBV25-1 and TRBJ2-3, with D perhaps TRBD2 (5 bases). Trimming shortened V by 0 bases and J by 0 bases, and 7 bases separated the two germline ends. In germline, CDR1 is MGHDK, CDR2 SYGVNS. The CDR3 totals 15 residues.